The rows below give T cell receptor beta chains drawn from one sample of a study of tumor-infiltrating lymphocytes in primary liver carcinoma. TCRdb reprocessed the multiplex PCR reads with MiXCR, giving one entry per CDR3 protein. The profile shows roughly 48,000 distinct CDR3 sequences, around three quarters of them singletons. Material: liver tumor tissue from sampling region 3. The receptors here all came from a man aged 40-49 years with primary liver carcinoma and hepatitis B virus infection. CDR3s include the opening cysteine and the closing phenylalanine or tryptophan. The D gene is left open where the match is weak. Where a row states a size, it is once, few, many or the class of an expanded clone; other rows omit it.

clone_size,v_call,j_call,d_call,cdr3_nt,cdr3_aa
-,TRBV7-9,TRBJ2-5,-,TGTGCCAGCAGCTCCAACAGGGACCAAGAGACTCAGTACTTC,CASSSNRDQETQYF
many,TRBV28,TRBJ2-7,-,TGTGCCAGCAGTTTAATACAGGCTGACGAGCAGTACTTC,CASSLIQADEQYF
-,TRBV28,TRBJ2-7,-,TGTGACAGCAGTTCCCGCATGGGGGGAGAGAGGTACTTC,CDSSSRMGGERYF
-,TRBV6-5,TRBJ2-7,-,TGTACCAGCAGTCGGGGAGTAGCAGGAGGCTACGAGCAGTACTTC,CTSSRGVAGGYEQYF
few,TRBV5-1,TRBJ2-3,-,TGCGCCAGCAGCTCCAGCGCAGATACGCAGTATTTT,CASSSSADTQYF
-,TRBV24-1,TRBJ2-3,-,TGTGTCACCAGTGAGGTGACAGATACGCAGTATTTT,CVTSEVTDTQYF
-,TRBV4-1,TRBJ1-1,-,TGCGCCAGCAGTCGACCTGGAACTGTAGCTTTCTTT,CASSRPGTVAFF
-,TRBV9,TRBJ1-1,TRBD1,TGTGCCAGCAGCGTAGTACAGGGGGGGACTGAAGCTTTCTTT,CASSVVQGGTEAFF
-,TRBV29-1,TRBJ1-1,TRBD1,TGCAGTGTTTTGGGGGCACCAACAGGGGATGAAGCTTTCTTT,CSVLGAPTGDEAFF
-,TRBV9,TRBJ2-5,TRBD1,TGTGCCAGCAGCGTAGCTGGGACAGGGGGCCAAGAGACCCAGTACTTC,CASSVAGTGGQETQYF
-,TRBV10-3,TRBJ2-1,TRBD2,TGTATCACCACCCTTCGAGCGGGAGGTAGCGATGAGCAGTTCTTC,CITTLRAGGSDEQFF
-,TRBV6-6,TRBJ2-5,-,TGTGCCAGCATTTATAGTAGGGAGACCCAATACTTC,CASIYSRETQYF
many,TRBV28,TRBJ2-7,-,TGTGCCAGCAGTCCTCATGCTGACGAGCAGTACTTC,CASSPHADEQYF
-,TRBV11-1,TRBJ2-4,TRBD2,TGTGCCAGCAGCTTTCCCGTGACTAGCGGGACCAAAAGCATTCATTACTTC,CASSFPVTSGTKSIHYF
-,TRBV6-2/TRBV6-3,TRBJ2-7,-,TGTGCCAGAACCCAAATGGGGGTATCTCCCGACGAGCAGTACTTC,CARTQMGVSPDEQYF
-,TRBV28,TRBJ2-2,TRBD2,TGTGCCAGTAGTTTGACAGCGGGAGTATTAACCGGGGAGCTGTTTTTT,CASSLTAGVLTGELFF
-,TRBV4-1,TRBJ2-2,TRBD1,TGCGCCAGCAGTCGGGACAGGGTTTTCACCGCGCAACTGTTTTTT,CASSRDRVFTAQLFF
-,TRBV11-2,TRBJ2-2,-,TGTGCCGGCATCTTAGTTCGGACATACCCAGGGACCGGGGAGCTGTTTTTT,CAGILVRTYPGTGELFF
-,TRBV12-3/TRBV12-4,TRBJ2-3,-,TGTCCCAGCAGCAGAGCCACAGATACACAGTATTTT,CPSSRATDTQYF
once,TRBV6-5,TRBJ2-2,-,TGTACCAACAGTTACGCAGTGGAAGGCACCGGGGAGCTGTTTTTT,CTNSYAVEGTGELFF
-,TRBV11-2,TRBJ2-1,-,TGTACCAGCAGCTTGACGGGATACAATGAGCAGTTCTTC,CTSSLTGYNEQFF
many,TRBV28,TRBJ1-4,TRBD1,TGTGCCAGCAGTTTACAGGGGGTTAATGAAAAACTGTTTTTT,CASSLQGVNEKLFF
once,TRBV7-8,TRBJ1-5,-,TGTGCCAGCAGCCCCGAGGGAGGGGGTAGCAATCAGCTGCAGCATTTT,CASSPEGGGSNQLQHF
-,TRBV6-6,TRBJ1-2,TRBD1,TGTACCAGCAGTTACTCGGCAGGGGGCGTTAACTATGGCTACACCTTC,CTSSYSAGGVNYGYTF
-,TRBV12-3/TRBV12-4,TRBJ2-2,TRBD2,TGTGTCAGCAGTTTGTTAGCGGGAGTAGTTACCGGGGAGCTGTTTTTT,CVSSLLAGVVTGELFF
many,TRBV11-2,TRBJ2-1,-,TGTGCCAGCAGCTCCTCGTTTGAGCAGTTCTTC,CASSSSFEQFF
-,TRBV11-1,TRBJ2-2,TRBD2,TGTGCCAGCAGCTTAGACAATGCGGCAGGGACTAGCACCGGGGAACTGTTTTTT,CASSLDNAAGTSTGELFF
-,TRBV12-3/TRBV12-4,TRBJ2-1,-,TGTGCCAGCAGTTTAGACCCAGCGGGCATATACAATAAGCAGTTCTTC,CASSLDPAGIYNKQFF
-,TRBV12-3/TRBV12-4,TRBJ2-7,-,TGTGCCAGCTGTCGGATGGGTGGGGAGCAGTGCTTC,CASCRMGGEQCF
many,TRBV7-9,TRBJ2-3,-,TGTGCCAGCAGCTTAGGAGTAGCGGATACGCAGTATTTT,CASSLGVADTQYF
-,TRBV7-9,TRBJ2-2,TRBD1,TGTGCCAGCAGCCCCTTGGACAGGGATACTAGGACCGGAGAGCTGTTTTTT,CASSPLDRDTRTGELFF
-,TRBV4-2,TRBJ2-7,-,TGTGCCAGCGGCCAAGAGCGGGTCTCCTACGAGCAGCACTTC,CASGQERVSYEQHF
-,TRBV29-1,TRBJ2-3,-,TGCAGCGTCAACGCGGTAGGCACAGATATGCAGAATTTT,CSVNAVGTDMQNF
-,TRBV11-2,TRBJ2-7,-,TGTACCAGCAGCCAGTATTCGGGAGGGGGCAACGAGCAGTACTTC,CTSSQYSGGGNEQYF
-,TRBV6-2/TRBV6-3,TRBJ2-7,TRBD2,TGTGCCAGCAGTTACGGAGGACTAGCAACGTACGAGCAGTACTTC,CASSYGGLATYEQYF
many,TRBV28,TRBJ1-1,-,TGTGCCAGCAGTTTCCTTATGCTCCCGTGGGGGGCAAACACTGAAGCTTTCTTT,CASSFLMLPWGANTEAFF